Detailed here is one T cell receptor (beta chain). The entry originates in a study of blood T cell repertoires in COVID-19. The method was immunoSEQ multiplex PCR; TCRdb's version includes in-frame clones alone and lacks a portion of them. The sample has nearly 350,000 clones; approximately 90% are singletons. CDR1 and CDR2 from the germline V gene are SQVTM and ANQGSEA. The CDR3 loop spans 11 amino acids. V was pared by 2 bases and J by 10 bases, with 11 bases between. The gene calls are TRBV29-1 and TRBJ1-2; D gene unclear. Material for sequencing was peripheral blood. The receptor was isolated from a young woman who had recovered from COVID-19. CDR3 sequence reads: CSVEPGINYTF. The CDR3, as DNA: TGCAGCGTTGAACCCGGGATAAACTACACCTTC. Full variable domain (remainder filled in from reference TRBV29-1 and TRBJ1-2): SAVISQKPSRDICQRGTSLTIQCQVDSQVTMMFWYRQQPGQSLTLIATANQGSEATYESGFVIDKFPISRPNLTFSTLTVSNMSPEDSSIYLCSVEPGINYTFGSGTRLTVV.